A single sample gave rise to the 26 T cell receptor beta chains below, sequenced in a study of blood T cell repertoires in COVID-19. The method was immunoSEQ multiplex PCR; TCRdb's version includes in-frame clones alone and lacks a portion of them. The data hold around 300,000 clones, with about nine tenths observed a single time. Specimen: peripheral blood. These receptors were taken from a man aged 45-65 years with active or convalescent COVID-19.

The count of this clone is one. CDR3 in amino acids: CASSGRRRELTEAFF. CDR3 DNA sequence: TGTGCCAGCAGCGGCCGGCGACGGGAGTTGACTGAAGCTTTCTTT. The J gene is TRBJ1-1, the V gene TRBV13; no clear D. Trimming took off 5 bases at V and 5 bases at J, with 18 bases between the two ends. CDR1 is PRHDT, CDR2 FYEKMQ, per germline (reference sequence). The CDR3 covers 15 residues.

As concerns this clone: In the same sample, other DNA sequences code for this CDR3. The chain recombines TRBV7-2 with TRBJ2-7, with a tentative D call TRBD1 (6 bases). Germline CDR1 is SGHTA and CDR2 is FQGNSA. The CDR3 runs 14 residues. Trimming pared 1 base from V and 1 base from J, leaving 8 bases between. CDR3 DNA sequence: TGTGCCAGCAGCTTAGTAAGGGGGTCCTACGAGCAGTACTTC. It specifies CASSLVRGSYEQYF.

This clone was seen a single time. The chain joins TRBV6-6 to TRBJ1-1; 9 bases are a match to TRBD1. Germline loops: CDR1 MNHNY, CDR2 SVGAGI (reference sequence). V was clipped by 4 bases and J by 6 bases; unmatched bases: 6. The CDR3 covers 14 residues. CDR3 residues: CASSSLDRGPEAFF. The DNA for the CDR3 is TGTGCCAGCAGTTCCTTGGACAGGGGCCCTGAAGCTTTCTTT.

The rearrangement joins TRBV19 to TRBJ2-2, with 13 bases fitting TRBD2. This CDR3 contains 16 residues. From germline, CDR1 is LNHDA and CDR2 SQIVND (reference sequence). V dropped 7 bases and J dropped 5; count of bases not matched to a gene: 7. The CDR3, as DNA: TGTGCCAGTATTCGGACTAGCGGGAGTAATACCGGGGAGCTGTTTTTT. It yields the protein CASIRTSGSNTGELFF.

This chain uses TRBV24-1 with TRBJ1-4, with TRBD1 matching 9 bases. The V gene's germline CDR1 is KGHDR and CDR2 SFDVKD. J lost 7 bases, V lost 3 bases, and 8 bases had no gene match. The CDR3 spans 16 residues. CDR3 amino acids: CATSDGRQGGAEKLFF. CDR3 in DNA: TGTGCCACCAGTGATGGGAGACAGGGGGGGGCTGAAAAACTGTTTTTT.

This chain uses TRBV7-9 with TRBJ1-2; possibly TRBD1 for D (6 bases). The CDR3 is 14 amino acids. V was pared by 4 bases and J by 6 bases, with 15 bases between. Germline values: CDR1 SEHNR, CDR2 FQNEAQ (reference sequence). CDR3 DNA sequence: TGTGCCAGCAGCTCTAGAAACAGGGTAAATGGCTACACCTTC. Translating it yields CASSSRNRVNGYTF.

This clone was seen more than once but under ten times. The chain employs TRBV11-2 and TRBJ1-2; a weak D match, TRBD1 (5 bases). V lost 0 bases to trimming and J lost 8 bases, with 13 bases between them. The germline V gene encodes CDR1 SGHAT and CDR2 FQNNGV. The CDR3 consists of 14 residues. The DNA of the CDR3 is TGTGCCAGCAGCTTAGATCGGTTGACAGACGGCTACACCTTC. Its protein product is CASSLDRLTDGYTF.

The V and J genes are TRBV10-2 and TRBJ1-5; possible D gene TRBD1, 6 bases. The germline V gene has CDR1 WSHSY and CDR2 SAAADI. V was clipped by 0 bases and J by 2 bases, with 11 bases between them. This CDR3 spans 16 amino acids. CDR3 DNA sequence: TGCGCCAGCAGTGAGTCTCGGGGGGCAGGCAATCAGCCCCAGCATTTT. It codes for CASSESRGAGNQPQHF.

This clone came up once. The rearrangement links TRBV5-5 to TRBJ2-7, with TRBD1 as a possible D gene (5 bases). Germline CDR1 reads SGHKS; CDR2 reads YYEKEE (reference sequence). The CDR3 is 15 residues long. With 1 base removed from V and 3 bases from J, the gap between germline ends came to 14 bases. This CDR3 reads CASSLFSQTVYEQYF. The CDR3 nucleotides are TGTGCCAGCAGCTTGTTCTCGCAGACAGTCTACGAGCAGTACTTC.

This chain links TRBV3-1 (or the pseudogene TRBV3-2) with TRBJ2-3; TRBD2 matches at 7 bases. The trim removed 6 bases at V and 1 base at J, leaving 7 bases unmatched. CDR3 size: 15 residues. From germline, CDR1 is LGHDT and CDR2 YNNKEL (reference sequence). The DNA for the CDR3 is TGTGCCAGCAGTCCTATCCGGGGGGGCACAGATACGCAGTATTTT. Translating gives CASSPIRGGTDTQYF.

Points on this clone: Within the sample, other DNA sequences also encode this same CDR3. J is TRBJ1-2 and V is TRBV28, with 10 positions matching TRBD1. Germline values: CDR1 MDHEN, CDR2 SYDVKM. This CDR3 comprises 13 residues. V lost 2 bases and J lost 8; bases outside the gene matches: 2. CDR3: CASSLGDRGGYTF. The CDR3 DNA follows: TGTGCCAGCAGTTTAGGGGACAGGGGCGGCTACACCTTC.

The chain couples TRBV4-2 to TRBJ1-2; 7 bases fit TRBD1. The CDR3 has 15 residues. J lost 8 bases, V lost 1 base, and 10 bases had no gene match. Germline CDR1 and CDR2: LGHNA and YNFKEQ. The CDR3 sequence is CASSQAWAGGSGYTF. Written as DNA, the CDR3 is TGTGCCAGCAGCCAAGCATGGGCAGGGGGATCGGGCTACACCTTC.

The CDR3 loop is CASSFGGTRRNEQYF. The CDR3 bases are TGTGCCAGCAGCTTTGGAGGGACTAGAAGAAACGAGCAGTACTTC. The chain employs TRBV12-1 and TRBJ2-7; TRBD2, the table's D call, was not compared with the DNA. TRBV12-1 is termed a pseudogene. The CDR3 is made up of 15 amino acids.

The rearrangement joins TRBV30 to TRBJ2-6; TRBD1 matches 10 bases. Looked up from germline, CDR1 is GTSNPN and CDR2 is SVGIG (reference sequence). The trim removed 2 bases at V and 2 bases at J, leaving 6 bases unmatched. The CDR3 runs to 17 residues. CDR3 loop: CAWSTGQGRTGANVLTF. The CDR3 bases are TGTGCCTGGAGTACGGGACAGGGGCGAACTGGGGCCAACGTCCTGACTTTC.

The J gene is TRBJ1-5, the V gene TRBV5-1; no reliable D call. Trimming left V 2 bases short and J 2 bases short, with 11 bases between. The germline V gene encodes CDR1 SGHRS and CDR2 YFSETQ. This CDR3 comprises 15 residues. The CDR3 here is CASSFDSGGNQPQHF. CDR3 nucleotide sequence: TGCGCCAGCAGCTTTGATTCCGGGGGCAATCAGCCCCAGCATTTT.

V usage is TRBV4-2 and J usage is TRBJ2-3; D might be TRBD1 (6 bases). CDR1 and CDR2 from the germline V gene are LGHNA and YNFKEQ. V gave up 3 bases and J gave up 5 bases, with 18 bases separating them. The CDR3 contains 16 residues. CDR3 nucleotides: TGTGCCAGCAGCCAGGACCCTGGGACATCTCTAGATACGCAGTATTTT. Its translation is CASSQDPGTSLDTQYF.

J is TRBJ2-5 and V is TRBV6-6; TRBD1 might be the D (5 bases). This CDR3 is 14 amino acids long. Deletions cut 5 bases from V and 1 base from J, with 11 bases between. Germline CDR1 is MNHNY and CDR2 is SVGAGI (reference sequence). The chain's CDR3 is CASSAGALQETQYF. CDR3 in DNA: TGTGCCAGCAGTGCTGGGGCCCTCCAAGAGACCCAGTACTTC.

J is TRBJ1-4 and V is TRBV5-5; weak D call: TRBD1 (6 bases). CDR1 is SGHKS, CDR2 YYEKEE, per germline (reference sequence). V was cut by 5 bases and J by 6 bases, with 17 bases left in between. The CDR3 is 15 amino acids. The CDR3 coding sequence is TGTGCCAGCAGTCCCCTCGCCGCAGGGGATGAAAAACTGTTTTTT. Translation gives CASSPLAAGDEKLFF.

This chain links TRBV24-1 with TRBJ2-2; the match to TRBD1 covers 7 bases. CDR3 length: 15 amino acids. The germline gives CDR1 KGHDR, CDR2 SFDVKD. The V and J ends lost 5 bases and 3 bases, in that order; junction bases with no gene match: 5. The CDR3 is CATSVGTVYTGELFF. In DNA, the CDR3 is TGTGCCACCAGTGTTGGGACAGTTTACACCGGGGAGCTGTTTTTT.

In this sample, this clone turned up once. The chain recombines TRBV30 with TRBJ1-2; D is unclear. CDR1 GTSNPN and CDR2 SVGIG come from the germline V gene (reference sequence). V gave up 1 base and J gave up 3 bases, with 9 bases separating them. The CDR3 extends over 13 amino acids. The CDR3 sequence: CAWSADTYYGYTF. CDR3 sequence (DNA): TGTGCCTGGAGTGCCGACACATACTATGGCTACACCTTC.

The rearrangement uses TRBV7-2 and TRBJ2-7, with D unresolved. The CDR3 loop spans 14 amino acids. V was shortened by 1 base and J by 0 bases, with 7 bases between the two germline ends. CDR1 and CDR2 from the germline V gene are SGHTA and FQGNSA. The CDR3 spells CASSLDSNSYEQYF. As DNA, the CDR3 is TGTGCCAGCAGCTTAGACAGCAACTCCTACGAGCAGTACTTC.

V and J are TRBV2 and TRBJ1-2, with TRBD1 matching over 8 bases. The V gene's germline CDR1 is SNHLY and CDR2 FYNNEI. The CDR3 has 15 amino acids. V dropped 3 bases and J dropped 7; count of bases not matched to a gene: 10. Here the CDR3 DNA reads TGTGCCAGCAGTGATGCCCCCGGACAGGGCAGTGGCTACACCTTC. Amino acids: CASSDAPGQGSGYTF.

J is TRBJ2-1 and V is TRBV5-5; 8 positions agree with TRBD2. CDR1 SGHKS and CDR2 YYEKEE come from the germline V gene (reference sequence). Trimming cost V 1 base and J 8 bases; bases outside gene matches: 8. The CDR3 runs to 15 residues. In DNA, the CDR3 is TGTGCCAGCAGCTTGTCCGGGCTAGCGGGTTATGAGCAGTTCTTC. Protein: CASSLSGLAGYEQFF.

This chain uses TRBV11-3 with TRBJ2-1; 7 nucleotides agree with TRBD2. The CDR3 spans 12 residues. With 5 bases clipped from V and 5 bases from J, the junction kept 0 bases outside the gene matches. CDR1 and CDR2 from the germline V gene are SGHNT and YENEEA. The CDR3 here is CASSRGDNEQFF. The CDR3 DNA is TGTGCCAGCAGCCGGGGGGACAATGAGCAGTTCTTC.

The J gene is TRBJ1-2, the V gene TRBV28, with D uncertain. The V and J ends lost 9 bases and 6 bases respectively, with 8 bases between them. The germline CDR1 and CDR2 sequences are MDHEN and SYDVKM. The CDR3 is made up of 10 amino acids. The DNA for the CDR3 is TGTGCCAGTAGCAGAAATGGCTACACCTTC. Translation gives CASSRNGYTF.

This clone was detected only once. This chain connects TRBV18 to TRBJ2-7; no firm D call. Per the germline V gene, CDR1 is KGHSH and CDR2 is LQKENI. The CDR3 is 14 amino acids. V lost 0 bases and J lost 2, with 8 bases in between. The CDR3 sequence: CASSPPGRTYEQYF. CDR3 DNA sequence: TGTGCCAGCTCACCACCGGGCCGAACCTACGAGCAGTACTTC.